A selection of T cell receptor beta chains follows, all from one sample in a study of cytomegalovirus exposure and HLA in healthy donors. TCRdb's table, derived via immunoSEQ multiplex PCR, lists solely in-frame clones and lacks some. The table records 80,000 to 95,000 clones, about 96% of them present only once. Sample: PBMCs. The receptors stem from a woman younger than 35 in good health and CMV-seronegative. Both conserved end residues are part of each CDR3. D genes are given only for firm matches. The size of a clone is reported for some rows only, either as once, few or many, or as a class for expanded clones.

v_call,clone_size,d_call,j_call,cdr3_nt,cdr3_aa
TRBV13,NA,TRBD1,TRBJ2-7,TGTGCCAGCAGGGTAGGACAGGGTGCCTACGAGCAGTACTTC,CASRVGQGAYEQYF
TRBV18,NA,TRBD2,TRBJ2-2,TGTGCCAGCTCACGGCTAGCGGGAGAAATCGGGGAGCTGTTTTTT,CASSRLAGEIGELFF
TRBV9,NA,TRBD2,TRBJ2-7,TGTGCCAGCAGCGGACTAGCGGGAGGGCCTTCCTACGAGCAGTACTTC,CASSGLAGGPSYEQYF
TRBV27,NA,NA,TRBJ2-1,TGTGCCAGCAGTCCCGAACGGGAGTACAATGAGCAGTTCTTC,CASSPEREYNEQFF
TRBV4-1,NA,NA,TRBJ1-5,TGCGCCAGCAGCCAAGATAGTGACAGCCTGTATCAGCCCCAGCATTTT,CASSQDSDSLYQPQHF
TRBV7-6,NA,TRBD1,TRBJ1-4,TGTGCCAGCAGCTTACGGTCCGACAGGGAAAATGAAAAACTGTTTTTT,CASSLRSDRENEKLFF
TRBV6-5,NA,TRBD2,TRBJ2-5,TGTGCCAGTCTCGAAGCGGGAGAAGAGACCCAGTACTTC,CASLEAGEETQYF
TRBV5-1,NA,TRBD2,TRBJ2-2,TGCGCCAGCAGCTTGGCCGGGGGGTTTGACACCGGGGAGCTGTTTTTT,CASSLAGGFDTGELFF
TRBV10-1,NA,TRBD2,TRBJ2-7,TGCGCCAGCAGTGGCTCGGGACTAGCGGCTTCGCAGTACTTC,CASSGSGLAASQYF
TRBV6-6,NA,NA,TRBJ1-2,TGTGCCAGCAGTTACTCCACTCCCGGGGGCTATGGCTACACCTTC,CASSYSTPGGYGYTF
TRBV21-1,NA,NA,TRBJ2-7,TGTGCCAGCAGCAAGGGTGGACTAGCGGGGAGCTCCTACGAGCAGTACTTC,CASSKGGLAGSSYEQYF
TRBV5-8,NA,TRBD1,TRBJ1-2,TGTGCCAGCAGCCCGAGGATAGCAGGGGGCTATGGCTACACCTTC,CASSPRIAGGYGYTF
TRBV27,NA,TRBD2,TRBJ2-7,TGTGCCAGCAGTGTCTTAGCGGGAGTCCCCTACGAGCAGTACTTC,CASSVLAGVPYEQYF
TRBV9,NA,TRBD2,TRBJ2-7,TGTGCCAGCAGCGTCGGACTAGCGGGAGATCTTTACGAGCAGTACTTC,CASSVGLAGDLYEQYF
TRBV13,NA,NA,TRBJ2-1,TGTGCCAGCAGCTTTCGTGCACTAGGGCTATATGAGCAGTTCTTC,CASSFRALGLYEQFF
TRBV5-6,NA,TRBD2,TRBJ2-3,TGTGCCAGCAGGCCCCCCCTAGCGGGAAACACAGATACGCAGTATTTT,CASRPPLAGNTDTQYF
TRBV2,NA,NA,TRBJ1-2,TGTGCCAGCACCCGCAGGGAGGGCGAGGATGGCTACACCTTC,CASTRREGEDGYTF
TRBV19,NA,NA,TRBJ2-1,TGTGCCAGTAGTATAGGCCTAGCCCCGGGATATAATGAGCAGTTCTTC,CASSIGLAPGYNEQFF
TRBV9,NA,NA,TRBJ1-5,TGTGCCAGCAGCGCCGACATCTCCAATCAGCCCCAGCATTTT,CASSADISNQPQHF
TRBV5-1,NA,NA,TRBJ2-2,TGCGCCAGCTTTGACAGACCGAACACCGGGGAGCTGTTTTTT,CASFDRPNTGELFF
TRBV19,NA,TRBD2,TRBJ2-3,TGTGCCACCCTGTCCCGTCGGATTAGCGGGAGTTCTTCCCGCACAGATACGCAGTATTTT,CATLSRRISGSSSRTDTQYF
TRBV9,NA,TRBD1,TRBJ2-7,TGTGCCAGCGGATCAGCGGGACAGGGTTCTAGCCCCTACGAGCAGTACTTC,CASGSAGQGSSPYEQYF
TRBV10-2,NA,NA,TRBJ2-1,TGCGCCAGCAGCGCTGATACTTACAATGAGCAGTTCTTC,CASSADTYNEQFF
TRBV6-5,NA,TRBD2,TRBJ2-7,TGTGCCAGCAGTCGGGGACTAGCGAACGAGCAGTACTTC,CASSRGLANEQYF
TRBV2,NA,NA,TRBJ1-6,TGTGCCAGCTCCTCGGATAGACTTCACTACTTT,CASSSDRLHYF
TRBV5-4,once,NA,TRBJ1-1,TGTGCCAGCAGCTCTGGGCGAGAAGCTTTCTTT,CASSSGREAFF
TRBV7-9,NA,TRBD2,TRBJ2-5,TGTGCCAGCAGCTTAGAACTAGCGGGATTAGAGACCCAGTACTTC,CASSLELAGLETQYF
TRBV9,NA,NA,TRBJ1-1,TGTGCCAGCAGCGAAATAGCGGGGAAGGGCACTGAAGCTTTCTTT,CASSEIAGKGTEAFF
TRBV28,once,TRBD2,TRBJ2-1,TGTGCCAGCAGTTACGGACTAGCCGATGAGCAGTTCTTC,CASSYGLADEQFF
TRBV5-1,NA,NA,TRBJ2-3,TGCGCCAGCATTGACTCGGGAGGCACAGATACGCAGTATTTT,CASIDSGGTDTQYF
TRBV11-2,NA,NA,TRBJ1-2,TGTGCCAGCAGCTTAGACCGGGACTATGGCTACACCTTC,CASSLDRDYGYTF
TRBV28,NA,TRBD1,TRBJ2-1,TGTGCCAGCAGAGGGACAGGGAAGAGCTCCTACAATGAGCAGTTCTTC,CASRGTGKSSYNEQFF
TRBV7-9,NA,TRBD2,TRBJ2-7,TGTGCCAGCAGCTTAAGGGGCCCTACAGGGCCAGCGGGAGACGAGCAGTACTTC,CASSLRGPTGPAGDEQYF
TRBV11-2,once,TRBD2,TRBJ2-1,TGTGCCAGCAGCTTAGGTCGGACTAGCGGGTTCAATGAGCAGTTCTTC,CASSLGRTSGFNEQFF
TRBV6-5,NA,NA,TRBJ2-1,TGTGCCAGCAGTTACCCGGTGGGGGGGCCGAGGGAGCAGTTCTTC,CASSYPVGGPREQFF
TRBV10-3,NA,TRBD1,TRBJ2-7,TGTGCCATCAGGTCGGAGACAGGGGGCGATTTTTCCTACGAGCAGTACTTC,CAIRSETGGDFSYEQYF
TRBV15,NA,NA,TRBJ2-7,TGTGCCACCAGCAGAGGTGAGATGCCGTCCTACGAGCAGTACTTC,CATSRGEMPSYEQYF
TRBV5-6,NA,NA,TRBJ2-2,TGTGCCAGCAGCTTGCCGGGGGGCGGGAGAGTCGGGGAGCTGTTTTTT,CASSLPGGGRVGELFF
TRBV27,NA,NA,TRBJ2-3,TGTGCCAGCAGTTTAGGTTCGGGTGAGACGCAGTATTTT,CASSLGSGETQYF
TRBV19,NA,TRBD2,TRBJ2-1,TGTGCCAGTATGACGGGACTAGCTTTCGACAATGAGCAGTTCTTC,CASMTGLAFDNEQFF
TRBV19,NA,TRBD2,TRBJ2-7,TGTGCCACCCGGGGAGGGCGAATCGGCCAGGACGAGCAGTACTTC,CATRGGRIGQDEQYF
TRBV5-1,NA,NA,TRBJ2-7,TGCGCCAGCAGCTTGGCCTTCGGAAGCGAAAAAGGTCACGAGCAGTACTTC,CASSLAFGSEKGHEQYF
TRBV28,NA,NA,TRBJ2-7,TGTGCCAGCAGAGATACAGGGTTTGAGCAGTACTTC,CASRDTGFEQYF
TRBV5-4,NA,NA,TRBJ1-1,TGTGCCAGCAGCCCTGAGCCTACAGTGAACACTGAAGCTTTCTTT,CASSPEPTVNTEAFF